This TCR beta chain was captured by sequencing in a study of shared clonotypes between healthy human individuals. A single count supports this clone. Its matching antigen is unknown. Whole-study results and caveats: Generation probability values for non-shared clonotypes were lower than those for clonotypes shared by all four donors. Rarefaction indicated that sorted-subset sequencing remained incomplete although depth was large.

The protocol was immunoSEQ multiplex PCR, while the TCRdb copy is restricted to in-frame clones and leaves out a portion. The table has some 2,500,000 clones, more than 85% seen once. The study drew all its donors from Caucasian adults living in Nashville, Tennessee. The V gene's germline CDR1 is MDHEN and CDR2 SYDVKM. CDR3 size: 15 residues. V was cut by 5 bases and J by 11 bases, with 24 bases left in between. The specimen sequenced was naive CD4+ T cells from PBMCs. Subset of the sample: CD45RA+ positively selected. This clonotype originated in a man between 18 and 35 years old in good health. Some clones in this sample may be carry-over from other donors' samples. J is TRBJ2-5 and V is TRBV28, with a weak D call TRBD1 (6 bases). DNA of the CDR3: TGTGCCAGCAGTCGCCCTGGGACAAGCCGGGAAGAGCAGTACTTC. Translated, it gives CASSRPGTSREEQYF.